These 24 T cell receptor beta chains share one sample of origin, sequenced in a study of T cells in localized non-small cell lung cancer. Data came from immunoSEQ multiplex PCR; TCRdb stores just in-frame clones and leaves some out. Found here are 1,700 or so clones, about a sixth of them singletons; the top ten hold 14% to 15%. The material was normal lung tissue next to the tumor, obtained before any cancer treatment. The receptors stem from a man aged 35 to 69 with stage II squamous cell lung carcinoma.

This clone was counted only a few times. This chain links TRBV18 with TRBJ2-7, with TRBD1 identical over 7 bases. Trimming took 3 bases from V and 2 from J; bases not matched to a gene: 7. CDR1 is KGHSH and CDR2 is LQKENI in the germline V gene. The CDR3 runs 15 residues. The chain's CDR3 is CASSPSSQGAYEQYF. Written as DNA, the CDR3 is TGTGCCAGCTCACCGTCTTCCCAGGGGGCCTACGAGCAGTACTTC.

This clone appeared a few times. This chain connects TRBV28 to TRBJ1-3; D might be TRBD1 (5 bases). Germline loops: CDR1 MDHEN, CDR2 SYDVKM. Trimming stripped 10 bases from V and 7 bases from J, with 17 bases between. The CDR3 extends over 13 amino acids. CDR3 sequence: CATQDRSGNTIYF. For the CDR3, the DNA is TGTGCCACCCAGGATCGGTCAGGGAACACCATATATTTT.

In its sample, this clone was seen a few times. The chain links TRBV6-8 to TRBJ2-4; D perhaps matches TRBD2 (5 bases). The ends were cut back, 2 bases at V and 3 bases at J, with 17 bases in the middle. CDR1 MNHGY and CDR2 SAAAGT come from the germline V gene. This CDR3 comprises 17 residues. The CDR3 sequence: CASSYLDFEGVKNIQYF. DNA of the CDR3: TGTGCCAGCAGTTACCTGGACTTCGAGGGAGTCAAAAACATTCAGTACTTC.

This clone is labeled medium-sized. The rearrangement uses TRBV9 and TRBJ2-1; D possibly corresponds to TRBD2 (6 bases). The CDR3 spans 19 residues. V was shortened by 1 base and J by 5 bases, with 25 bases between the two germline ends. Germline V lookup: CDR1 SGDLS, CDR2 YYNGEE. The CDR3 coding sequence is TGTGCCAGCAGCGTAACCCCTACTCGAACGGGCGGGGAGAACAATGAGCAGTTCTTC. This encodes CASSVTPTRTGGENNEQFF.

This clone was counted only a few times. The J gene is TRBJ2-5, the V gene TRBV6-8, with D unresolved. The V end was cut by 5 bases, the J end by 1 base, with 23 bases between. CDR3 length: 18 residues. Germline CDR1 and CDR2: MNHGY and SAAAGT. The CDR3 nucleotides read TGTGCCAGCAGTCACCCGCCGTACGCCATCCCCATCCAAGAGACCCAGTACTTC. Amino acids: CASSHPPYAIPIQETQYF.

The chain employs TRBV19 and TRBJ2-7; 10 bases are shared with TRBD2. Losses at the gene ends were 1 base for V and 2 bases for J; bases not matched to a gene: 2. Per germline, CDR1 LNHDA and CDR2 SQIVND (reference sequence). The CDR3 spans 15 residues. The CDR3 protein is CASSIVSGRAYEQYF. The CDR3 region has the DNA TGTGCCAGTAGTATAGTGAGCGGGAGGGCCTACGAGCAGTACTTC.

This clone is classed as medium-sized. The chain uses TRBV11-3 and TRBJ2-1, with D unresolved. Trimming removed 0 bases at V and 3 bases at J, with 6 bases between. This CDR3 comprises 14 residues. Looked up from germline, CDR1 is SGHNT and CDR2 is YENEEA. The CDR3 sequence is CASSLDPNYNEQFF. CDR3 coding DNA: TGTGCCAGCAGCTTAGATCCTAACTACAATGAGCAGTTCTTC.

The chain is built from TRBV19 and TRBJ1-1; tentative D call: TRBD1 (6 bases). With 6 bases removed from V and 7 bases from J, the gap between germline ends came to 21 bases. CDR1 LNHDA and CDR2 SQIVND come from the germline V gene (reference sequence). This CDR3 is 15 amino acids long. This chain's CDR3 is CASSNPITGSIEAFF. The DNA for the CDR3 is TGTGCCAGTAGCAACCCAATTACAGGGTCCATTGAAGCTTTCTTT.

CDR3 bases: TGTGCCAGCAGCTTTGTAGCGGGGGCCAGGGGCGAGCAGTACTTC. Translating gives CASSFVAGARGEQYF. V and J are TRBV11-3 and TRBJ2-7, with TRBD2 matching 9 bases. With V trimmed by 3 bases and J by 6 bases, 9 bases remained unmatched. Germline V CDR1 and CDR2: SGHNT, YENEEA. The CDR3 is 15 residues long.

The chain combines TRBV9 with TRBJ2-7, with D maybe TRBD1 (6 bases). The V and J ends lost 5 bases and 6 bases respectively, with 24 bases between them. CDR3 length: 16 residues. Germline V gene sequence: CDR1 SGDLS, CDR2 YYNGEE. The CDR3 spells CASSEALGTSRGEQYF. In nucleotides, the CDR3 is TGTGCCAGCAGTGAAGCGCTGGGGACATCCCGGGGCGAGCAGTACTTC.

This clone is large (0.1 to 1%) within its sample. The chain has TRBV6-8 and TRBJ1-1, with 9 bases matching TRBD1. Trimming removed 5 bases from V and 7 bases from J; junction bases left unmatched: 8. This CDR3 contains 14 residues. Germline assignment: CDR1 MNHGY and CDR2 SAAAGT. CDR3 sequence reads: CASSTNPGQGEAFF. Here the CDR3 DNA reads TGTGCCAGCAGTACAAATCCGGGACAGGGTGAAGCTTTCTTT.

The table lists this clone with a few counts. This chain uses TRBV10-2 with TRBJ2-7, with 12 bases that match TRBD2. Trimming took 3 bases from V and 2 from J; bases not matched to a gene: 5. CDR1 and CDR2 from the germline V gene are WSHSY and SAAADI. This CDR3 spans 16 amino acids. The CDR3 nucleotides are TGCGCCAGCAGTGACCCCGGACTAGCGGGGACCTACGAGCAGTACTTC. It yields the protein CASSDPGLAGTYEQYF.

The chain couples TRBV5-1 to TRBJ2-2; D is possibly TRBD1 or TRBD2 (5 bases each). Trimming took 1 base from V and 4 from J, leaving 8 bases between them. CDR1 SGHRS and CDR2 YFSETQ come from the germline V gene. The CDR3 runs to 14 residues. DNA for the CDR3: TGCGCCAGCAGCTTGTCCGGGACCACCGGGGAGCTGTTTTTT. Translating it yields CASSLSGTTGELFF.

The genes are TRBV9 and TRBJ1-3; D unclear. CDR1 is SGDLS and CDR2 is YYNGEE in the germline V gene. CDR3 size: 15 residues. Trimming cost V 1 base and J 7 bases, with 15 bases left between them. The CDR3 nucleotides are TGTGCCAGCAGCGTAAGAGCTGACTTCGGGAACACCATATATTTT. Translation gives CASSVRADFGNTIYF.

This clone is deemed medium-sized. The chain uses TRBV6-8 and TRBJ1-5; 10 positions match TRBD1. From germline, CDR1 is MNHGY and CDR2 SAAAGT. Trimming removed 10 bases from V and 7 bases from J; junction bases left unmatched: 10. The CDR3 runs 14 residues. CDR3 amino acids: CATEGQGYRQPQHF. DNA for the CDR3: TGTGCCACTGAGGGACAGGGGTATAGGCAGCCCCAGCATTTT.

This clone has more than one count but fewer than ten. V gene TRBV11-3 combines with J gene TRBJ1-1; D unclear. Germline CDR1 and CDR2: SGHNT and YENEEA. There are 14 residues in the CDR3. The V end was cut by 3 bases, the J end by 6 bases, with 14 bases between. In DNA form, the CDR3 reads TGTGCCAGCAGCTTTAGACCCGGTCCTTCTGAAGCTTTCTTT. Translated: CASSFRPGPSEAFF.

The V call is TRBV9, the J call TRBJ2-2; the D gene is possibly TRBD2 (5 bases). The CDR3 is 13 residues long. Trimming took 4 bases from V and 6 from J, leaving 10 bases between them. Germline CDR1 is SGDLS and CDR2 is YYNGEE. The CDR3 coding sequence is TGTGCCAGCAGCCCACGAGGGCCCGGGGAGCTGTTTTTT. Translating it yields CASSPRGPGELFF.

The chain couples TRBV19 to TRBJ1-5; maybe TRBD1 (5 bases). Germline CDR1 reads LNHDA; CDR2 reads SQIVND (reference sequence). The CDR3 covers 11 residues. V was clipped by 6 bases and J by 11 bases, with 11 bases between them. CDR3 DNA: TGTGCCAGTAGGGGGGGTCCGGCCCAGCATTTT. It specifies CASRGGPAQHF. The variable domain in full, completed from reference TRBV19 and TRBJ1-5, reads DGGITQSPKYLFRKEGQNVTLSCEQNLNHDAMYWYRQDPGQGLRLIYYSQIVNDFQKGDIAEGYSVSREKKESFPLTVTSAQKNPTAFYLCASRGGPAQHFGDGTRLSIL.

The J gene is TRBJ1-2, the V gene TRBV12-5; 7 positions agree with TRBD1. CDR3 length: 14 amino acids. From germline, CDR1 is LGHNT and CDR2 FRNRAP. CDR3: CASRRGGATYGYTF. CDR3 nucleotide sequence: TGTGCCAGCCGCAGGGGGGGGGCGACTTATGGCTACACCTTC. The whole variable domain, remainder taken from reference TRBV12-5 and TRBJ1-2, is DARVTQTPRHKVTEMGQEVTMRCQPILGHNTVFWYRQTMMQGLELLAYFRNRAPLDDSGMPKDRFSAEMPDATLATLKIQPSEPRDSAVYFCASRRGGATYGYTFGSGTRLTVV.

This clone was seen a handful of times. The gene calls are TRBV30 and TRBJ1-5; perhaps TRBD1 as D (5 bases). CDR3 size: 15 residues. Germline values: CDR1 GTSNPN, CDR2 SVGIG (reference sequence). V lost 2 bases and J lost 7, with 18 bases in between. The CDR3 region has the DNA TGTGCCTGGAGTTCTGGGGGACCTCTAGGCCAGCCCCAGCATTTT. This translates into CAWSSGGPLGQPQHF.

In this sample, this clone turned up a few times. This chain connects TRBV11-3 to TRBJ1-3; the match to TRBD1 covers 8 bases. J lost 3 bases, V lost 1 base, and 5 bases had no gene match. This CDR3 comprises 16 residues. CDR1 and CDR2 from the germline V gene are SGHNT and YENEEA. The CDR3 bases are TGTGCCAGCAGCTTAGTGCCAGGGGGCTATGGAAACACCATATATTTT. This translates into CASSLVPGGYGNTIYF.

This clone was detected a few times. This chain links TRBV19 with TRBJ2-2; TRBD2 is a possible D gene (6 bases). V lost 7 bases to trimming and J lost 6 bases, with 18 bases between them. This CDR3 has 15 residues. Germline V gene data show CDR1 as LNHDA and CDR2 as SQIVND (reference sequence). CDR3 sequence: CASKTRLEVAGELFF. The CDR3, as DNA: TGTGCCAGTAAAACTCGACTAGAGGTGGCCGGGGAGCTGTTTTTT.

The J gene is TRBJ1-4, the V gene TRBV30, with 8 positions matching TRBD1. V shed 0 bases, J shed 7 bases, and the junction held 7 bases outside the gene matches. Looked up from germline, CDR1 is GTSNPN and CDR2 is SVGIG (reference sequence). This CDR3 has 15 residues. The CDR3 loop is CAWSVLGQGSEKLFF. The CDR3 DNA follows: TGTGCCTGGAGTGTACTCGGACAGGGCAGTGAAAAACTGTTTTTT.

By share, this clone ranks as large. The gene calls are TRBV11-3 and TRBJ1-1, with D possibly matching TRBD1 (5 bases). The CDR3 spans 18 residues. Germline V CDR1 and CDR2: SGHNT, YENEEA. Trimming pared 5 bases from V and 3 bases from J, leaving 25 bases between. Here the CDR3 DNA reads TGTGCCAGCAGCACTACCTGGCCACGGGGGTCTGTGGACACTGAAGCTTTCTTT. Its translation: CASSTTWPRGSVDTEAFF.